This T cell receptor beta chain came from a study of spatial heterogeneity in lung cancer. Study at large: Detection of beta-chain sequences consistently exceeded that of alpha-chain sequences.

From germline, CDR1 is MNHEY and CDR2 SMNVEV (reference sequence). This CDR3 contains 15 residues. V lost 5 bases to trimming and J lost 0 bases, with 11 bases between them. The time point was: sample taken at primary tumor resection. Tumor, nontumor lung or frozen PBMC supplied whole RNA that was sequenced unsorted. There were roughly 72 donors, all of them untreated patients with early-stage non-small cell lung cancer. Unique molecular identifiers, one per molecule, were present on every TCR cDNA molecule. TCRdb used MiXCR to reprocess the 5' RACE reads, holding one entry per CDR3 protein. The sample records approximately 82,000 distinct CDR3 sequences, around an eighth being singletons.

The sequences come from PBMCs, collected at surgery. This clonotype was sampled from a male donor with early-stage non-small cell lung cancer. The rearrangement links TRBV27 to TRBJ1-5; unclear D gene. DNA of the CDR3: TGTGCCAGCAGTCCGGACGTGCATAGCAATCAGCCCCAGCATTTT. It is translated as CASSPDVHSNQPQHF.